Following are 2 T cell receptor beta chains from one sample sequenced in a study of shared clonotypes between healthy human individuals. Sequenced by immunoSEQ multiplex PCR; TCRdb stores in-frame clones only, minus some. The sample yields about 2 million clones, just under 95% seen once. Cells designated naive CD8 were CD45RO-negative and were positively selected for CCR7, with terminally differentiated effector memory CD45RA+ cells excluded. The sample consisted of naive CD8+ T cells sorted from blood. These receptors all stem from a man between 18 and 29 years old in good health.

J is TRBJ2-1 and V is TRBV5-8, with D possibly matching TRBD2 (6 bases). This CDR3 comprises 15 residues. Germline CDR1 reads SGHTS; CDR2 reads YDEGEE. Between the trimmed V and J ends, which lost 4 bases and 4 bases, there was a span of 15 bases. The CDR3 loop is CASSRGSGLYNEQFF. The CDR3, as DNA: TGTGCCAGCAGCAGGGGAAGCGGGTTATACAATGAGCAGTTCTTC. Looking up the rest from reference TRBV5-8 and TRBJ2-1 gives the full variable domain: EAGVTQSPTHLIKTRGQQATLRCSPISGHTSVYWYQQALGLGLQFLLWYDEGEERNRGNFPPRFSGRQFPNYSSELNVNALELEDSALYLCASSRGSGLYNEQFFGPGTRLTVL.

On this clone: This specimen includes other DNA sequences encoding the same CDR3. The chain employs TRBV14 and TRBJ2-7, with D possibly matching TRBD2 (5 bases). The CDR3 sequence is 13 residues long. Trimming removed 4 bases from V and 1 base from J, with 8 bases in between. Germline CDR1 SGHDN, CDR2 FVKESK. The CDR3 loop reads CASSPPGSYEQYF. The CDR3 DNA sequence: TGTGCCAGCAGCCCCCCGGGATCCTACGAGCAGTACTTC.